These 17 T cell receptor beta chains came from one sample sequenced in a study of beta chain features in type 1 diabetes. Expressed TCRB transcripts were sequenced because the entire RNA isolate underwent reverse transcription. TCRdb's copy holds only in-frame clones and misses some; the assay was immunoSEQ multiplex PCR. The data contain 160,000 or so clones, 11% of them singletons. What was sequenced was central memory CD4+ T cells from blood. These receptors all stem from a young man in good health.

The chain couples TRBV28 to TRBJ1-6, with D possibly being TRBD1 (6 bases). CDR3 size: 15 residues. Trimming removed 8 bases at V and 7 bases at J, with 18 bases between. Per germline, CDR1 MDHEN and CDR2 SYDVKM. The chain's CDR3 is CASAETQGRNSPLHF. In DNA, the CDR3 is TGTGCCAGCGCAGAGACACAGGGACGGAATTCACCCCTCCACTTT.

This chain connects TRBV5-1 to TRBJ2-7; 11 bases are a match to TRBD1. Trimming cost V 4 bases and J 5 bases; bases outside gene matches: 14. The CDR3 sequence is 17 residues long. CDR1 and CDR2 (germline): SGHRS, YFSETQ. CDR3 coding DNA: TGCGCCAGCAGCGGATTACCCGCAGGACAGGGGGCGAACGAGCAGTACTTC. This encodes CASSGLPAGQGANEQYF. The full variable domain, its missing parts supplied by reference TRBV5-1 and TRBJ2-7, is KAGVTQTPRYLIKTRGQQVTLSCSPISGHRSVSWYQQTPGQGLQFLFEYFSETQRNKGNFPGRFSGRQFSNSRSEMNVSTLELGDSALYLCASSGLPAGQGANEQYFGPGTRLTVT.

As regards this clone: In the same sample, other DNA sequences code for this CDR3. The chain uses TRBV9 and TRBJ2-5, with unresolved D. V gave up 0 bases and J gave up 0 bases, with 12 bases separating them. The CDR3 totals 16 residues. Germline V CDR1 and CDR2: SGDLS, YYNGEE. The CDR3 protein is CASSVGATRDQETQYF. The CDR3 region has the DNA TGTGCCAGCAGCGTAGGGGCTACGAGAGACCAAGAGACCCAGTACTTC.

This clone was counted at least ten times. The chain links TRBV5-4 to TRBJ2-5, with D unresolved. V gave up 7 bases and J gave up 5 bases, with 18 bases separating them. CDR3 length equals 14 residues. Germline CDR1 SGHNT, CDR2 YYREEE (reference sequence). For the CDR3, the DNA is TGTGCCAGCCACCTGAAAGCGTTAGGGGAGACCCAGTACTTC. Amino acid sequence: CASHLKALGETQYF.

The V and J genes are TRBV5-6 and TRBJ2-2; 7 bases fit TRBD2. The CDR3 extends over 14 amino acids. Germline CDR1 reads SGHDT; CDR2 reads YYEEEE. With 0 bases clipped from V and 6 bases from J, the junction kept 2 bases outside the gene matches. Here the CDR3 reads CASSLAGGAGELFF. The CDR3 DNA is TGTGCCAGCAGCTTGGCGGGGGGAGCCGGGGAGCTGTTTTTT.

The chain couples TRBV5-8 to TRBJ1-1; no definite D call. This CDR3 is 15 amino acids long. Trimming stripped 1 base from V and 4 bases from J, with 14 bases between. Germline V gene data show CDR1 as SGHTS and CDR2 as YDEGEE. The CDR3 loop reads CASSLFGQAGTEAFF. The CDR3 DNA follows: TGTGCCAGCAGCTTGTTCGGGCAGGCCGGCACTGAAGCTTTCTTT.

This clone was seen just once. The genes are TRBV5-4 and TRBJ2-2; 12 bases align to TRBD2. The V segment lost 4 bases and the J segment 7 bases; nucleotides outside the gene matches: 2. This CDR3 has 14 amino acids. Germline V gene lookup returns CDR1 SGHNT and CDR2 YYREEE (reference sequence). Written as DNA, the CDR3 is TGTGCCAGCAGCCGGACTAGCGGGAACGGGGAGCTGTTTTTT. Its protein is CASSRTSGNGELFF.

The chain recombines TRBV14 with TRBJ2-5; the D gene is possibly TRBD2 (5 bases). V dropped 4 bases and J dropped 9 bases, with 15 bases sitting between them. In germline, CDR1 is SGHDN, CDR2 FVKESK. The length of the CDR3 is 13 residues. CDR3 nucleotides: TGTGCCAGCAGCCTTCTCGGGCCAGCGGCCCAGTACTTC. It translates to CASSLLGPAAQYF.

As concerns this clone: Since a much larger clone is just one base distant, this may be a read error. The chain couples TRBV5-4 to TRBJ2-5, with 10 nucleotides matching TRBD1. CDR1 is SGHNT, CDR2 YYREEE, per germline (reference sequence). Unmatched junction bases numbered 10, after V lost 4 bases and J lost 7 bases. The CDR3 has 15 residues. For the CDR3, the DNA is TGTGCCAGCAGCACCGGACAGGGGGGCTACGTGACCCAGTACTTC. Translating it yields CASSTGQGGYVTQYF. The full variable domain, with the rest looked up from reference TRBV5-4 and TRBJ2-5, is ETGVTQSPTHLIKTRGQQVTLRCSSQSGHNTVSWYQQALGQGPQFIFQYYREEENGRGNFPPRFSGLQFPNYSSELNVNALELDDSALYLCASSTGQGGYVTQYFGPGTRLLVL.

This clone was seen only a few times. The chain is built from TRBV5-4 and TRBJ1-4; TRBD1 matches 7 bases. CDR3 length equals 14 residues. After removal of 4 bases from V and 3 bases from J, the junction contained 3 bases not matched to a gene. Germline CDR1 and CDR2: SGHNT and YYREEE (reference sequence). The CDR3 sequence is CASSAGQSNEKLFF. The CDR3 coding sequence is TGTGCCAGCAGCGCGGGACAGTCTAATGAAAAACTGTTTTTT.

J is TRBJ2-1 and V is TRBV4-3, with 10 bases matching TRBD1. Germline assignment: CDR1 LGHNA and CDR2 YSLEER. The J segment lost 7 bases and the V segment lost 4 bases, leaving 4 bases of the junction unmatched. CDR3 size: 14 residues. The CDR3 DNA reads as TGCGCCAGCAGCCCTCGGGACAGGGGTAATGAGCAGTTCTTC. Its protein is CASSPRDRGNEQFF.

Comment on this clone: Mismatch with germline at one junction end may stem from a read error. V and J are TRBV5-4 and TRBJ2-3; D is possibly TRBD2 (5 bases). The germline gives CDR1 SGHNT, CDR2 YYREEE (reference sequence). The CDR3 runs to 15 residues. The CDR3 DNA reads as TGCGCCAGCAGCCCGACGGGGAAAAGCACAGATACGCAGTATTTT. Amino acids: CASSPTGKSTDTQYF.

The chain recombines TRBV6-5 with TRBJ1-6, with D possibly TRBD1 on 5 matching bases. Germline V gene sequence: CDR1 MNHEY, CDR2 SVGAGI. V lost 1 base and J 10 bases, leaving 11 bases between the germline ends. The CDR3 has 14 residues. The CDR3 DNA sequence: TGTGCCAGCAGTTACTTCTCCGGGGACTCACCCCTCCACTTT. It translates to CASSYFSGDSPLHF.

There are a few counts of this clone. This chain joins TRBV15 and TRBJ1-1; no reliable D call. The V gene lost 0 bases and the J gene lost 3 bases, with 11 bases spanning the gap. This CDR3 has 15 amino acids. The germline gives CDR1 LNHNV, CDR2 YYDKDF (reference sequence). The CDR3 DNA reads as TGTGCCACCAGCAGAGATCTGAACAGACACACTGAAGCTTTCTTT. This encodes CATSRDLNRHTEAFF.

This clone has a handful of counts. This rearrangement joins TRBV15 to TRBJ1-2; no clear D. This CDR3 comprises 14 residues. Between the trimmed V and J ends, which lost 8 bases and 3 bases, there was a span of 16 bases. Germline values: CDR1 LNHNV, CDR2 YYDKDF (reference sequence). The CDR3 DNA reads as TGTGCCACCGGTGGGGAACACGACTACTATGGCTACACCTTC. This encodes CATGGEHDYYGYTF. The entire variable domain, with the rest obtained from reference TRBV15 and TRBJ1-2, is as follows: DAMVIQNPRYQVTQFGKPVTLSCSQTLNHNVMYWYQQKSSQAPKLLFHYYDKDFNNEADTPDNFQSRRPNTSFCFLDIRSPGLGDTAMYLCATGGEHDYYGYTFGSGTRLTVV.

V gene TRBV5-1 combines with J gene TRBJ1-1; D unresolved. Germline CDR1 SGHRS, CDR2 YFSETQ. V was pared by 5 bases and J by 0 bases, with 14 bases between. The CDR3 length is 15 residues. As DNA, the CDR3 is TGCGCCAGCAGAAAGGACGTTTTCATGAACACTGAAGCTTTCTTT. This encodes CASRKDVFMNTEAFF.

This clone was picked up a small number of times. V usage is TRBV30 and J usage is TRBJ1-4; D gene unclear. V was pared by 1 base and J by 6 bases, with 12 bases between. The CDR3 sequence is 14 residues long. Per germline, CDR1 GTSNPN and CDR2 SVGIG (reference sequence). The CDR3 DNA follows: TGTGCCTGGAGTGACGTCAGGCGATATGAAAAACTGTTTTTT. Its translation: CAWSDVRRYEKLFF.